This T cell receptor (beta chain) is drawn from a study of T cell changes during pregnancy in multiple sclerosis. Germline V CDR1 and CDR2: SGHKS, YYEKEE (reference sequence). The J segment lost 7 bases and the V segment lost 4 bases, leaving 20 bases of the junction unmatched. This CDR3 contains 17 residues. Assay: immunoSEQ multiplex PCR; the TCRdb copy retains only in-frame clones and omits some. The table records around 68,000 clones, 85% to 95% of them present only once. Sequenced here: CD4+ T cells from peripheral blood mononuclear cells, sampled before pregnancy. The rearrangement uses TRBV5-5 and TRBJ2-7; 7 bases map to TRBD1. The TCR was taken from a female donor with multiple sclerosis, enrolled in a pregnancy study. The CDR3 reads CASSAGPGQRISSEQYF. As DNA, the CDR3 is TGTGCCAGCAGCGCAGGACCGGGACAGAGAATTTCCAGTGAGCAGTACTTC.